The T cell receptor beta chain described here comes from a study of cytomegalovirus exposure and HLA in healthy donors. Findings and caveats of the study: Prior analysis indicated that the majority of TCR beta V segments exhibited productivity approximately 90% or approximately 30% of the time. In terms of immune exposure information, only CMV serostatus was available.

Each donor's status was that of a healthy bone marrow donor. CDR3 length equals 15 residues. Germline CDR1 is LGHNT and CDR2 is FRNRAP. V was cut by 6 bases and J by 1 base, with 14 bases left in between. The primer mix had 60 Vbeta and 13 Jbeta primers. This table comes from immunoSEQ multiplex PCR, and its TCRdb copy is limited to in-frame clones, with some not included. The data show approximately 120,000 clones, with about 81% seen just once and around 0.99% held by the top ten. This clone has a single count. Its target is unknown. Specimen: PBMCs. The chain uses TRBV12-5 and TRBJ2-3; possibly TRBD1 for D (6 bases). The clonotype was recovered from a woman in her 30s in good health and CMV-seronegative. The CDR3 region has the DNA TGTGCTAGTGGGGCAGGGGTGGGCGGCACAGATACGCAGTATTTT. It is translated as CASGAGVGGTDTQYF.